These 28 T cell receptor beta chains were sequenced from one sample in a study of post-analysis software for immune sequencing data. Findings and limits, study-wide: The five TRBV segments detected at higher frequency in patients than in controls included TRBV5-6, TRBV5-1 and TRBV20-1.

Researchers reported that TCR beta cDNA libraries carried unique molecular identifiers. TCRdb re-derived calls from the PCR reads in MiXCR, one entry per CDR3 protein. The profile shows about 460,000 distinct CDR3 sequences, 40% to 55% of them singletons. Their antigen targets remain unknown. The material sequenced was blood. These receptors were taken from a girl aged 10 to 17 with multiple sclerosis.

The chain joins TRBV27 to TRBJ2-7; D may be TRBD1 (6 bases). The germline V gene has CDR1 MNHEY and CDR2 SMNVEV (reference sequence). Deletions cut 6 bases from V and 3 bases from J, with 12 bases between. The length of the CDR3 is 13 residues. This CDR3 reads CASSHTTGYEQYF. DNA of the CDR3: TGTGCCAGCAGCCACACGACAGGCTACGAGCAGTACTTC.

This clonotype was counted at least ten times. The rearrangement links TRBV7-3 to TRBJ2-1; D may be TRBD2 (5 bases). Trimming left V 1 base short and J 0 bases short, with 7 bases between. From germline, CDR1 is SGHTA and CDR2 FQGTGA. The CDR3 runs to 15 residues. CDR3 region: CASSLRRDSYNEQFF. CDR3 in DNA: TGTGCCAGCAGCTTAAGACGGGACTCCTACAATGAGCAGTTCTTC.

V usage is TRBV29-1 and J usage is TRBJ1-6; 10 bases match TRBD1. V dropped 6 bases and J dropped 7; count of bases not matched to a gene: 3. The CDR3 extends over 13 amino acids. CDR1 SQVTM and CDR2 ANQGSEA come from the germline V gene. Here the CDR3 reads CSVETGGNSPLHF. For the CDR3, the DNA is TGCAGCGTGGAGACAGGGGGCAATTCACCCCTCCACTTT.

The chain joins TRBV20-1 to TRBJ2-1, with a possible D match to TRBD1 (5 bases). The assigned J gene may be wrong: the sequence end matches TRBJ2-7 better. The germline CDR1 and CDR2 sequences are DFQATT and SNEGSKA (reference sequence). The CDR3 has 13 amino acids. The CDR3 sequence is CSASLDKVNEQYF. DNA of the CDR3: TGCAGTGCTAGTCTGGACAAGGTCAACGAGCAGTACTTC.

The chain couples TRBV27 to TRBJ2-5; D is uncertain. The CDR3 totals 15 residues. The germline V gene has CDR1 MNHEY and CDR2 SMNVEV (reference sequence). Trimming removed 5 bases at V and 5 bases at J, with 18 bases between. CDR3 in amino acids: CASSTLDMVEETQYF. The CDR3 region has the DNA TGTGCCAGCAGTACCCTTGACATGGTGGAGGAGACCCAGTACTTC.

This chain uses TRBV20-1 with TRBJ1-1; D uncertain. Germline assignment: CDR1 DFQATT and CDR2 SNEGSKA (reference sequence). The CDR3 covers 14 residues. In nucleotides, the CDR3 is TGCAATGCGACCGGAGGAACAGCCAACACTGAAGCTTTCTTT. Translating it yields CNATGGTANTEAFF.

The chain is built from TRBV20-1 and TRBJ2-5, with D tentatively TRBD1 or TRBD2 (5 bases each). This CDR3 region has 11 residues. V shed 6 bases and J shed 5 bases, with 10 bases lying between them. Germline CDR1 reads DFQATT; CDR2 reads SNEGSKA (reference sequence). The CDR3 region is CSAGTFETQYF. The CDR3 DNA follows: TGCAGTGCAGGGACCTTCGAGACCCAGTACTTC.

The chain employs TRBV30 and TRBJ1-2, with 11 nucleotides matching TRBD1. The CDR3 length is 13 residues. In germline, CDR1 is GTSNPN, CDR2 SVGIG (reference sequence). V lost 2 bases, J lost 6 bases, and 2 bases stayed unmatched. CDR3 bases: TGTGCCTGGAGTCCGGACAGGGGGCATGGCTACACCTTC. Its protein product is CAWSPDRGHGYTF.

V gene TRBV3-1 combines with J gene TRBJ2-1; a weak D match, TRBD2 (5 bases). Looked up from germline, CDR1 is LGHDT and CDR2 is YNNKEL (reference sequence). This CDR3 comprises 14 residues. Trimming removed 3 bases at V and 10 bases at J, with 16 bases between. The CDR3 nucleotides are TGTGCCAGCAGCCAGGGAAACTCCCGGGAAGAGCAGTTCTTC. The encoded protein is CASSQGNSREEQFF.

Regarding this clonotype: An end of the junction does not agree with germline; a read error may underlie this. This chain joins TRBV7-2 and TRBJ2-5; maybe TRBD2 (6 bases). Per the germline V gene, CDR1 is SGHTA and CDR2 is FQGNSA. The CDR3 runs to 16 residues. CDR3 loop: CAGSLEAGSHQETQYF. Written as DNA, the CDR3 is TGTGCCGGCAGCTTAGAGGCCGGGAGCCACCAAGAGACCCAGTACTTC.

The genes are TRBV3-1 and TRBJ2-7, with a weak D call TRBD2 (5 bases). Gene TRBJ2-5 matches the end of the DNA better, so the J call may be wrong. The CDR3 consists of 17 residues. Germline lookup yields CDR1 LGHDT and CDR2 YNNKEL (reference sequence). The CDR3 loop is CASSQGTILRVQETQYF. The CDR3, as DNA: TGTGCCAGCAGCCAAGGGACGATTTTGCGGGTACAAGAGACCCAGTACTTC.

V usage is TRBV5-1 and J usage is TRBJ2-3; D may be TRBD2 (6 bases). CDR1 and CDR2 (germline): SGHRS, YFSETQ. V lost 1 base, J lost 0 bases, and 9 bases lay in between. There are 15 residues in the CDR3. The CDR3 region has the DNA TGCGCCAGCAGCTTGATTAGCGGTAGCACAGATACGCAGTATTTT. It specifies CASSLISGSTDTQYF. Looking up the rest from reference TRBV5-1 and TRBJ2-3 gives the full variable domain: KAGVTQTPRYLIKTRGQQVTLSCSPISGHRSVSWYQQTPGQGLQFLFEYFSETQRNKGNFPGRFSGRQFSNSRSEMNVSTLELGDSALYLCASSLISGSTDTQYFGPGTRLTVL.

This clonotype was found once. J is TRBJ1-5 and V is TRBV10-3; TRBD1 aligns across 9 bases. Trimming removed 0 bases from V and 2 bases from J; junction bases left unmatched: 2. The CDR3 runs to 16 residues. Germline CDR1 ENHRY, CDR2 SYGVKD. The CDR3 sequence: CAISESRDRGNQPQHF. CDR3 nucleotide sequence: TGTGCCATCAGTGAGTCCCGGGACAGGGGCAATCAGCCCCAGCATTTT.

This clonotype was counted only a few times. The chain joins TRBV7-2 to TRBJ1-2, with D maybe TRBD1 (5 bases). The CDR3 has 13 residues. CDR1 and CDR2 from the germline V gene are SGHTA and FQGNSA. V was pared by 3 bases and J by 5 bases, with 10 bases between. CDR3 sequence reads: CASSFGTEYGYTF. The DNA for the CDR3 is TGTGCCAGCAGCTTCGGGACGGAGTATGGCTACACCTTC.

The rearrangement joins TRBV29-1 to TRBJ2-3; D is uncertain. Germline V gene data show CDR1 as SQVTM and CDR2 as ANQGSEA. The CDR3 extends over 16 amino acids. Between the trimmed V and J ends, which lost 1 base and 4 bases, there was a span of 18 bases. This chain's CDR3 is CSVEGRATAGSDTQYF. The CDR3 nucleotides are TGCAGCGTTGAAGGGCGAGCGACTGCTGGGTCAGATACGCAGTATTTT.

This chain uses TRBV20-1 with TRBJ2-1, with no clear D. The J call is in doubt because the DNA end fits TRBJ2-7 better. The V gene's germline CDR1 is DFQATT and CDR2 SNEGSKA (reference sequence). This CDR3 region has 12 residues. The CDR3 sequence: CSAPADGHEQYF. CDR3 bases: TGCAGTGCTCCCGCGGACGGCCACGAGCAGTACTTC.

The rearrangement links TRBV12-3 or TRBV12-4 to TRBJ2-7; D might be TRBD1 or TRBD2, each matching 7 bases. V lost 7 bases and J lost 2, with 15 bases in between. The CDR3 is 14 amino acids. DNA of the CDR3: TGTGCCAGCAACCCAGGGGGGGGTACCTACGAGCAGTACTTC. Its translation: CASNPGGGTYEQYF.

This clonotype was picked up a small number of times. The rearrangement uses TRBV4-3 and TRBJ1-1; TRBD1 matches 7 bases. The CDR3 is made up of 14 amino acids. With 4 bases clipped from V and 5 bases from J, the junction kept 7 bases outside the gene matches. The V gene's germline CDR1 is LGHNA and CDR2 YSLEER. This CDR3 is CASSREGGLTEAFF. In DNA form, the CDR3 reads TGCGCCAGCAGCCGTGAAGGGGGCCTAACTGAAGCTTTCTTT.

CDR3 protein: CASSLGPSNYGYTF. Here the CDR3 DNA reads TGTGCCAGCAGCTTAGGCCCTTCTAACTATGGCTACACCTTC. The rearrangement links TRBV13 to TRBJ1-2; D is ambiguous. CDR3 size: 14 residues. Germline lookup yields CDR1 PRHDT and CDR2 FYEKMQ (reference sequence). Trimming removed 0 bases from V and 0 bases from J, with 5 bases in between.

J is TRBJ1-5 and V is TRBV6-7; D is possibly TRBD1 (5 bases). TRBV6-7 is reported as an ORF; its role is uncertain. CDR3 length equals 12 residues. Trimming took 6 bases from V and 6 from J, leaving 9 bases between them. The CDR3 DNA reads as TGTGCCAGCAGGTTCGGGGGTCAGCCCCAGCATTTT. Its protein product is CASRFGGQPQHF.

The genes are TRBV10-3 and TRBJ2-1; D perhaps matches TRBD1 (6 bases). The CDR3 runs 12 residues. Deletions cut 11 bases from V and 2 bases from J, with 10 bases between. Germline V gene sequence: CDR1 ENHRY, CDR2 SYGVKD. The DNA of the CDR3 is TGTGCCGTCCGGGACACCTACAATGAGCAGTTCTTC. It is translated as CAVRDTYNEQFF.

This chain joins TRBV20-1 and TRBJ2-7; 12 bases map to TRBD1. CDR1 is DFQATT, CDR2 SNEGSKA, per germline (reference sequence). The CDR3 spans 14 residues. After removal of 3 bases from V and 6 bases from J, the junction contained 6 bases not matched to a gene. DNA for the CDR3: TGCAGTGCTAGGCCGGGACAGGGGGCTGGCGAGCAGTACTTC. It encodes CSARPGQGAGEQYF.

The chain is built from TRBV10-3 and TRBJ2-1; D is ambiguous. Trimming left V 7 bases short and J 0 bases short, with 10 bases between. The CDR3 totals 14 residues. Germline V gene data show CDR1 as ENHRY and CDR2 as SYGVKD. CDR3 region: CAIMDGSSYNEQFF. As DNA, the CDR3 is TGTGCCATCATGGATGGAAGCTCCTACAATGAGCAGTTCTTC.

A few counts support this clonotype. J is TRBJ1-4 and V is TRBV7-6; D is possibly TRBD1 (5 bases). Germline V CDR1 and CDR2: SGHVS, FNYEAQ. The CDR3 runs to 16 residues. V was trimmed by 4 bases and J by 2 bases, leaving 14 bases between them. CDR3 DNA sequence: TGTGCCAGCAGCTGGGGGGAGGGGCTTACTAATGAAAAACTGTTTTTT. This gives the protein CASSWGEGLTNEKLFF. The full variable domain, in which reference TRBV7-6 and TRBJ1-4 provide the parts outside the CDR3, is GAGVSQSPRYKVTKRGQDVALRCDPISGHVSLYWYRQALGQGPEFLTYFNYEAQQDKSGLPNDRFSAERPEGSISTLTIQRTEQRDSAMYRCASSWGEGLTNEKLFFGSGTQLSVL.

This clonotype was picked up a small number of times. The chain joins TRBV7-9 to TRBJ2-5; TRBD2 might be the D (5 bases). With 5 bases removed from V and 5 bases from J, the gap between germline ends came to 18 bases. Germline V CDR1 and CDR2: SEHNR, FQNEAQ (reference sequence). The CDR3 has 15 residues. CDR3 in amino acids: CASSPQTRRQETQYF. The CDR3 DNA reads TGTGCCAGCAGCCCGCAGACCCGGAGGCAGGAGACCCAGTACTTC.

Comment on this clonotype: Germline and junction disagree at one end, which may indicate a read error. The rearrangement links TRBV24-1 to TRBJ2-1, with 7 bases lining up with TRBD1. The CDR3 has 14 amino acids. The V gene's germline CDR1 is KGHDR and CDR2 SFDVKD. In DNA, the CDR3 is TGTGACACCAGCGCAGGGGGCTCCTACAATGAGCAGTTCTTC. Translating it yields CDTSAGGSYNEQFF.

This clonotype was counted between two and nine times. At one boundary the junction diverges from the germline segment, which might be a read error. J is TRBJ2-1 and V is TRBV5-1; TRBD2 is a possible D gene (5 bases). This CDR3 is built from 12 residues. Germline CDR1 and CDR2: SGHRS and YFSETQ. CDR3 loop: CASSTDYDEQFF. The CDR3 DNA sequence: TGCGCCAGCAGCACCGACTACGATGAGCAGTTCTTC.

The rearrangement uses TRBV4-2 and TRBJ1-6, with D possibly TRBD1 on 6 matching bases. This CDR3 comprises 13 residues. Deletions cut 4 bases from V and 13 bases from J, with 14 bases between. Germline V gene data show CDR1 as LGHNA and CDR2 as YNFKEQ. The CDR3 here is CASSPEPGAPLHF. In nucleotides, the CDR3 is TGTGCCAGCAGCCCCGAACCGGGGGCTCCCCTCCACTTT.